This is a list of T cell receptor beta chains from one sample in a study of T cells in localized non-small cell lung cancer. Repertoires were generated with immunoSEQ multiplex PCR, while TCRdb's copy carries only in-frame clones and drops some. The sample holds 2,000 or so clones, roughly 40% seen once. Sample: lung tumor tissue, taken before any cancer treatment. The source is a male donor aged 60 or over with stage II lung adenocarcinoma. Each CDR3 is given with its conserved first and last residue. The D gene is left open where the match is weak. Rows give clone size only sometimes, using once, few, many, or a class for an expanded clone.

size	V	J	D	DNA	CDR3
.	TRBV19	TRBJ1-2	.	TGTGCCAGTAGTTTACCGCCTAACTATGGCTACACCTTC	CASSLPPNYGYTF
.	TRBV18	TRBJ1-2	TRBD1	TGTGCCAGCTCACGGACAGGGGGCTTGAACTATGGCTACACCTTC	CASSRTGGLNYGYTF
.	TRBV30	TRBJ2-6	TRBD2	TGTGCCTGGGGGGAGGGATTCGCTGGGGCCAACGTCCTGACTTTC	CAWGEGFAGANVLTF
medium-sized	TRBV6-8	TRBJ2-7	TRBD2	TGTGCCAGCAGTCCTACTAGCGGCCCCTACGAGCAGTACTTC	CASSPTSGPYEQYF
few	TRBV11-3	TRBJ2-3	.	TGTGCCAGCAGTTTCATCCCGGGAGACGGGGGAGATACGCAGTATTTT	CASSFIPGDGGDTQYF
.	TRBV6-8	TRBJ1-1	TRBD1	TGTGCCAGCAGCCCAGGGGGCCCTTGGGATGAAGCTTTCTTT	CASSPGGPWDEAFF
few	TRBV10-3	TRBJ1-3	.	TGTGCCTCCGGACAGACGAGCTCTGGAAACACCATATATTTT	CASGQTSSGNTIYF
few	TRBV30	TRBJ2-1	TRBD1	TGTGCCTTACTTCGACAGGGCTCCTACAATGAGCAGTTCTTC	CALLRQGSYNEQFF
medium-sized	TRBV11-3	TRBJ2-5	.	TGTGCCAGCAGCCCAGGAAACAAGAAAGAGACCCAGTACTTC	CASSPGNKKETQYF
few	TRBV19	TRBJ1-1	.	TGTGCCAGTAGTAGGGCAGGGATGCAGGCTTTCTTT	CASSRAGMQAFF
.	TRBV30	TRBJ1-1	.	TGTGCCTGGGGACAGACACTGAACACTGAAGCTTTCTTT	CAWGQTLNTEAFF
.	TRBV30	TRBJ1-2	.	TGTGCCTGGAGTCCGGACGGCCAATATGGCTACACCTTC	CAWSPDGQYGYTF
.	TRBV11-3	TRBJ2-3	TRBD2	TGTGCCAGCAGCGCCCCGTTTACAGCAGCGGGGGGCACAGATACGCAGTATTTT	CASSAPFTAAGGTDTQYF
.	TRBV29-1	TRBJ2-3	.	TGCAGCACCGAGGGCCGCTCTAGCACAGATACGCAGTATTTT	CSTEGRSSTDTQYF
.	TRBV14	TRBJ1-2	.	TGTGCCAGCAGCCTCCGGACGGGGCAAGGCTACACCTTC	CASSLRTGQGYTF
once	TRBV18	TRBJ2-1	.	TGTGCCAGCTCACCAGGCGAATTCTACAATGAGCAGTTCTTC	CASSPGEFYNEQFF
.	TRBV14	TRBJ1-1	.	TGTGCCAGCAGCCAGAGTTCAAGGACTGAAGCTTTCTTT	CASSQSSRTEAFF
.	TRBV28	TRBJ2-3	TRBD2	TGTGCCAGCAGTTTCCTTCTAAGCCTCGCGGGAGGGCGGGAAGGTGGTACGCAGTATTTT	CASSFLLSLAGGREGGTQYF
once	TRBV28	TRBJ2-6	.	TGTGCCAGCAGTCTGCTCCGGGCCAACGTCCTGACTTTC	CASSLLRANVLTF
once	TRBV30	TRBJ2-7	TRBD1	TGTGCCTGGAGGGGGACAGGGGGGAACCAGTACTTC	CAWRGTGGNQYF
.	TRBV25-1	TRBJ2-1	.	TGTGCCAGCAGTCTCGACAGAAACAATGAGCAGTTCTTC	CASSLDRNNEQFF
.	TRBV9	TRBJ2-2	.	TGTGCCAGCAGTATGAACGGGGTGGCCGCCGGGGAGCTGTTTTTT	CASSMNGVAAGELFF
few	TRBV9	TRBJ1-5	.	TGTGCCAGCAGCACCGACCCTGGACAGCCCCAGCATTTT	CASSTDPGQPQHF
.	TRBV28	TRBJ2-6	TRBD1	TGTGCCAGCAGTCCTCAACAGGGGGGGGCCAACGTCCTGACTTTC	CASSPQQGGANVLTF
few	TRBV6-7	TRBJ2-1	.	TGTGCCAGCAGTCTTTACAATGAGCAGTTCTTC	CASSLYNEQFF
once	TRBV19	TRBJ2-6	.	TGTGCCACAGGGGTTACCGGGGCCAACGTCCTGACTTTC	CATGVTGANVLTF
few	TRBV30	TRBJ1-4	.	TGTGCCTGGAGTAAAAGTGGGGAAAAACTGTTTTTT	CAWSKSGEKLFF
.	TRBV6-8	TRBJ2-7	.	TGTGCCAGCAGTTACTCGAGGCAGGGGCGTTTGTCCTACGAGCAGTACTTC	CASSYSRQGRLSYEQYF
few	TRBV6-9	TRBJ2-7	.	TGTGCCAGCACCTCTAGGTCCTACGAGCAGTACTTC	CASTSRSYEQYF
few	TRBV12-2	TRBJ2-1	.	TGTGCCTCCTCCAGCCGACCTCACTCCTACAATGAGCAGTTCTTC	CASSSRPHSYNEQFF
.	TRBV5-1	TRBJ2-2	.	TGCGCCAGCAGCTTCGCACAGGGTGGCACCGGGGAGCTGTTTTTT	CASSFAQGGTGELFF
.	TRBV11-3	TRBJ2-1	TRBD2	TGTGCCAGCAGCTCCTCCGGGACTAGCGGGATGAATGAGCAGTTCTTC	CASSSSGTSGMNEQFF